A selection of T cell receptor beta chains follows, all from one sample in a study of CD8 T cells in Susac syndrome. MiXCR, run by TCRdb on the immunoSEQ multiplex PCR reads, gives a single entry per CDR3 protein. The sample lists some 130,000 distinct CDR3 sequences, about 96% occurring once. The specimen sequenced was CD4+ T cells from PBMCs. These receptors were taken from a human donor in good health. CDR3s include the opening cysteine and the closing phenylalanine or tryptophan. Each record gives: V gene, J gene, D gene, clone size, CDR3 DNA, CDR3 protein. The D gene is left open where the match is weak. Where a row states a size, it is once, few, many or the class of an expanded clone; other rows omit it.

TRBV7-9	TRBJ2-7	NA	once	TGTGCCAGCAGCGAGCCCCCGGGGGCGCAGCAGTACTTC	CASSEPPGAQQYF
TRBV5-1	TRBJ2-7	NA	NA	TGCGCCAGCACTTTCACAGGGAGCTCCTACGAGCAGTACTTC	CASTFTGSSYEQYF
TRBV3-1	TRBJ2-7	NA	NA	TGTGCCAGCAGCCAAGGCGGGACTTCCACCTACGAGCAGTACTTC	CASSQGGTSTYEQYF
TRBV3-1	TRBJ2-1	TRBD2	NA	TGTGCCAGCAGCCAAGATCCTAGCGGGCCCCGGGGTGAGCAGTTCTTC	CASSQDPSGPRGEQFF
TRBV20-1	TRBJ2-7	TRBD2	once	TGCAGTGCTCAACTAGCGGGAGGGTCCTACGAGCAGTACTTC	CSAQLAGGSYEQYF
TRBV6-1	TRBJ2-6	TRBD1	NA	TGTGCCAGCAGTGAACCAGCGGGGACAGGGGCTTGGGGGGCCAACGTCCTGACTTTC	CASSEPAGTGAWGANVLTF
TRBV20-1	TRBJ1-1	NA	NA	TGCAGTGCTATGACCCGAATGAACACTGAAGCTTTCTTT	CSAMTRMNTEAFF
TRBV7-2	TRBJ1-2	NA	NA	TGTGCCAGCAGCTTAGAGGTTGGGAGGACAGATGGCTACACCTTC	CASSLEVGRTDGYTF
TRBV27	TRBJ2-4	NA	NA	TGTGCCAGCAGTTTAAGGGCAGGACATCAAAACATTCAGTACTTC	CASSLRAGHQNIQYF
TRBV7-9	TRBJ1-1	TRBD1	NA	TGTGCCAGCAGCCCTTCGACAGGGACTGAAGCTTTCTTT	CASSPSTGTEAFF
TRBV29-1	TRBJ2-7	NA	NA	TGCAGCGTTGAAGGACTACCGAACTCCTACGAGCAGTACTTC	CSVEGLPNSYEQYF
TRBV29-1	TRBJ2-3	NA	NA	TGCAGCGCCCAGACAGGTATCGATTCTACAGATACGCAGTATTTT	CSAQTGIDSTDTQYF
TRBV5-6	TRBJ2-6	NA	once	TGTGCCAGCAGCCTCGGACTGACTAAAGTATCTGGGGCCAACGTCCTGACTTTC	CASSLGLTKVSGANVLTF
TRBV25-1	TRBJ2-1	NA	NA	TGTGCCAGCAGTGTGTCTTCCTTCGGGCAGTTCTTC	CASSVSSFGQFF
TRBV15	TRBJ2-2	TRBD1	NA	TGTGCCACCAGCAGCGGACAGGGGGTTGGTACCGGGGAGCTGTTTTTT	CATSSGQGVGTGELFF
TRBV4-2	TRBJ2-1	NA	NA	TGTGCCAGCAGCCAAGAAGGCTCCCCTTACAATGAGCAGTTCTTC	CASSQEGSPYNEQFF
TRBV27	TRBJ2-5	TRBD2	NA	TGTGCCAGCAGTTTACTAGCGGGAGGAGGAAAGACCCAGTACTTC	CASSLLAGGGKTQYF
TRBV5-1	TRBJ1-1	NA	NA	TGCGCCAGCAGGGCAGGGGAGGGCACTGAAGCTTTCTTT	CASRAGEGTEAFF
TRBV19	TRBJ1-2	NA	NA	TGTGCCAGTAGTATAGGGGCGGGTGGCTACACCTTC	CASSIGAGGYTF
TRBV5-1	TRBJ2-5	TRBD2	NA	TGCGCCAGCAGCTTGGTACTAGCGGGAGGCACCCAAGAGACCCAGTACTTC	CASSLVLAGGTQETQYF
TRBV6-6	TRBJ2-1	TRBD2	NA	TGTGCCAGCAGTCACCTAGCGGGCCGATCCTACAATGAGCAGTTCTTC	CASSHLAGRSYNEQFF
TRBV6-5	TRBJ2-1	NA	NA	TGTGCCAGCAGTCAACCCGGGAAAGCTTACAATGAGCAGTTCTTC	CASSQPGKAYNEQFF
TRBV7-2	TRBJ2-4	NA	NA	TGTGCCAGCAGCTCAGGTGGGACGACCAAAAACATTCAGTACTTC	CASSSGGTTKNIQYF
TRBV3-1	TRBJ2-7	NA	NA	TGTGCCAGCAGCCAAGTGGCTACCTCTTCCGAGCAGTACTTC	CASSQVATSSEQYF
TRBV20-1	TRBJ2-3	TRBD2	once	TGCAGTGCCAGTGATCCTAGCGGGAGCGCAGATACGCAGTATTTT	CSASDPSGSADTQYF
TRBV3-1	TRBJ2-1	NA	NA	TGTGCCAGCAGCCGGGGTGTAACAACGGATGAGCAGTTCTTC	CASSRGVTTDEQFF
TRBV5-1	TRBJ1-4	NA	NA	TGCGCCAGCAGCTTGGGCGACGGGACGGCAGCAACTAATGAAAAACTGTTTTTT	CASSLGDGTAATNEKLFF
TRBV7-9	TRBJ1-2	NA	NA	TGTGCCAGCGCCAGGGTGGTCTATGGCTACACCTTC	CASARVVYGYTF
TRBV28	TRBJ2-7	NA	NA	TGTGCCAGCAGACGAAATCGACAGGATATCTCCTACGAGCAGTACTTC	CASRRNRQDISYEQYF
TRBV10-3	TRBJ2-5	TRBD2	NA	TGTGCCATCAGTTTGGGGGGGGAGACCCAGTACTTC	CAISLGGETQYF
TRBV7-9	TRBJ1-2	NA	NA	TGTGCCAGCAGCTTAGCAAGAGGAGGGGACTATGGCTACACCTTC	CASSLARGGDYGYTF
TRBV7-2	TRBJ2-7	TRBD2	NA	TGTGCCAGCAGCTTGACTAGCGGGAACTACGAGCAGTACTTC	CASSLTSGNYEQYF
TRBV7-9	TRBJ2-7	NA	NA	TGTGCCGGATCGCGGGGTGAAGGGGGGGAGCAGTACTTC	CAGSRGEGGEQYF
TRBV4-2	TRBJ2-2	NA	once	TGTGCCAGCAGCCAAGATGTACTACCAACCGCGGAGCTGTTTTTT	CASSQDVLPTAELFF
TRBV6-5	TRBJ2-7	TRBD2	few	TGTGCCAGCAGTTACCGCGGGAGGACTCCTTACGAGCAGTACTTC	CASSYRGRTPYEQYF
TRBV6-1	TRBJ1-4	NA	NA	TGTGCCAGCAGTGATGTGGCTGGGAAAGAAAAACTGTTTTTT	CASSDVAGKEKLFF
TRBV5-4	TRBJ2-1	TRBD2	NA	TGTGCCAGCAGCTTGATGTTAGCGGGAGACAATGAGCAGTTCTTC	CASSLMLAGDNEQFF
TRBV6-1	TRBJ1-3	NA	once	TGTGCCAGCCGGGAGGACACCATATATTTT	CASREDTIYF
TRBV29-1	TRBJ2-2	NA	few	TGCAGCGTTGGTGGGCCCGGGGAGCTGTTTTTT	CSVGGPGELFF
TRBV29-1	TRBJ2-1	TRBD2	NA	TGCAGCGTTGGGGCTAGCGGGAGATTGGCGACATACAATGAGCAGTTCTTC	CSVGASGRLATYNEQFF
TRBV3-1	TRBJ2-7	NA	NA	TGTGCCAGCAGCCAAACGAGACAGGTTACCTACGAGCAGTACTTC	CASSQTRQVTYEQYF
TRBV7-6	TRBJ2-7	NA	NA	TGTGCCAGCAGCTCAGGCAGGGGAGGGGGGCCCCGGACCTACGAGCAGTACTTC	CASSSGRGGGPRTYEQYF
TRBV5-1	TRBJ2-5	NA	NA	TGCGCCAGCAGCTTATGGACGGAACAAGAGACCCAGTACTTC	CASSLWTEQETQYF
TRBV30	TRBJ2-7	NA	NA	TGTGCCTGGGCCCCTGATGTATACGAGCAGTACTTC	CAWAPDVYEQYF
TRBV25-1	TRBJ1-1	NA	NA	TGTGCCAGCAAGGAAGACACTGAAGCTTTCTTT	CASKEDTEAFF
TRBV6-5	TRBJ1-3	NA	NA	TGTGCCAGTAGCTTCGGGGCTGGAAACACCATATATTTT	CASSFGAGNTIYF
TRBV12-3/TRBV12-4	TRBJ2-5	NA	NA	TGTGCCAGCAGTTTATCCGGGTCTCAAGAGACCCAGTACTTC	CASSLSGSQETQYF
TRBV5-4	TRBJ2-3	TRBD2	NA	TGTGCCAGCAGCTCAGAGCGGGAGACAGATACGCAGTATTTT	CASSSERETDTQYF
TRBV19	TRBJ2-1	NA	NA	TGTGCCAGTAGCGGGCGGCGGGCCTACAATGAGCAGTTCTTC	CASSGRRAYNEQFF
TRBV4-1	TRBJ2-5	TRBD1	NA	TGCGCCAGCAGCCTAAGTGGGACAGGGTTCGCGACCCAGTACTTC	CASSLSGTGFATQYF